This entry concerns a single TCR beta chain. What it binds is not known. These data belong to a study of shared clonotypes between healthy human individuals. Findings and limits, study-wide: Against clonotypes common to all four donors, non-shared ones had lower generation probabilities.

The data were produced by immunoSEQ multiplex PCR, yet TCRdb's version contains in-frame clones alone and is incomplete. The sample lists about 2 million clones, roughly 96% occurring once. V was clipped by 3 bases and J by 3 bases, with 15 bases between them. Germline V CDR1 and CDR2: MNHEY, SMNVEV (reference sequence). CDR3 size: 15 residues. CD4+ cells underwent separation, giving CD45RA+ naive and CD45RA-negative memory subsets. Material: naive CD4+ T cells sorted from blood. Subset reported: CD45RA+ positively selected. The gene calls are TRBV27 and TRBJ2-7, with TRBD2 as a possible D gene (6 bases). This TCR was recovered from a man aged 18 to 30 in good health. CDR3 sequence: CASSLDGTVSYEQYF. The CDR3 DNA reads TGTGCCAGCAGTTTGGACGGGACTGTTAGCTACGAGCAGTACTTC.